This T cell receptor (beta chain) was sequenced during a study of beta chain features in type 1 diabetes. Overall study: All samples combined gave roughly 100 million sorted cells for examination.

Per the germline V gene, CDR1 is MNHNS and CDR2 is SASEGT. The CDR3 is 17 amino acids. As regards this clone: Compared with germline, one end of the junction differs, possibly owing to a read error. The sample contains more than one DNA sequence encoding this CDR3.

Expressed TCRB transcripts got sequenced, as all isolated RNA was reverse transcribed. Using immunoSEQ multiplex PCR, the repertoire was profiled, and TCRdb retains in-frame clones only, with some absent. This table has about 39,000 clones, 49% appearing once. Per donor, one heparinised blood draw averaged about 116 mL. The rearrangement links TRBV6-1 to TRBJ1-2; TRBD1 agrees at 7 bases. The clonotype was recovered from a woman between 18 and 29 years old in good health. Sample: central memory CD4+ T cells from blood. The CDR3 protein is CASSEAGGNRGLYGYTF. CDR3 in DNA: TGTGCCAGCAGTGAAGCTGGAGGGAACAGGGGCCTCTATGGCTACACTTTC.